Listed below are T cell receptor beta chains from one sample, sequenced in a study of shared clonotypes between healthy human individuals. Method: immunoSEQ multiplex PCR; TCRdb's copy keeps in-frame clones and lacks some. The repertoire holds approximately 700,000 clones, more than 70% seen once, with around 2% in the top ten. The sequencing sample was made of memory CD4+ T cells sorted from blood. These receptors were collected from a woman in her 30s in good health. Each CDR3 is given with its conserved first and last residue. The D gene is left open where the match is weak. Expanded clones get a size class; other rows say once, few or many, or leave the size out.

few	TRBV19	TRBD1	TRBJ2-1	CASSPQTGAYYNEQFF	TGTGCCAGTAGTCCCCAGACAGGGGCTTATTACAATGAGCAGTTCTTC
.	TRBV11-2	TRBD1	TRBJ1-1	CASSSLGQGRRNTEAFF	TGTGCCAGCAGCTCCCTGGGACAGGGGAGAAGGAACACTGAAGCTTTCTTT
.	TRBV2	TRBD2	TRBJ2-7	CASSGFLSTSGGNYEQYF	TGTGCCAGCAGTGGGTTTCTTTCTACTAGCGGGGGGAACTACGAGCAGTACTTC
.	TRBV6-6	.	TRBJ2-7	CASSPRPPDEQYF	TGTGCCAGCAGTCCCCGTCCCCCGGACGAGCAGTACTTC
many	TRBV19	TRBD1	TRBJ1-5	CASSIYRGLQPQHF	TGTGCCAGTAGTATCTACAGGGGGCTTCAGCCCCAGCATTTT
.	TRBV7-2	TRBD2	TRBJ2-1	CASSFASGRARRSYNEQFF	TGTGCCAGCAGCTTCGCTAGCGGGAGGGCCAGGCGTTCGTACAATGAGCAGTTCTTC
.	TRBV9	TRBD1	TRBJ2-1	CASSVRKQGGEQFF	TGTGCCAGCAGCGTGCGAAAACAGGGGGGTGAGCAGTTCTTC
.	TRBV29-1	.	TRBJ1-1	CSVAGRNTEAFF	TGCAGCGTTGCGGGCAGAAACACTGAAGCTTTCTTT
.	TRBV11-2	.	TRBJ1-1	CASSPWGGRGAEAFF	TGTGCCAGCAGCCCCTGGGGGGGACGGGGAGCTGAAGCTTTCTTT
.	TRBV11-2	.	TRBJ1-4	CASSRWLGANNEKLFF	TGTGCCAGCAGCCGGTGGTTGGGGGCTAATAATGAAAAACTGTTTTTT
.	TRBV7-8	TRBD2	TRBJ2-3	CASSLGLAADTQYF	TGTGCCAGCAGCTTAGGTCTAGCGGCAGATACGCAGTATTTT
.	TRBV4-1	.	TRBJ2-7	CASSQDELAVRKQYF	TGCGCCAGCAGCCAAGACGAACTTGCAGTACGGAAGCAGTACTTC
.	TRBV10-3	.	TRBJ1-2	CAISGEGPGYTF	TGTGCCATCAGTGGAGAGGGACCTGGCTACACCTTC
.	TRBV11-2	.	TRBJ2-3	CASSLDGGTDTQYF	TGTGCCAGCAGCTTAGATGGCGGAACAGATACGCAGTATTTT
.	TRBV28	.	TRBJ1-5	CASSLTDYSNQPQHF	TGTGCCAGCAGTTTGACCGATTATAGCAATCAGCCCCAGCATTTT
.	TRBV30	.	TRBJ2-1	CAWIIQGGVTTEQFF	TGTGCCTGGATTATACAGGGAGGGGTGACGACTGAGCAGTTCTTC
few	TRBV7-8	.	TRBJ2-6	CASSTGTPSGANVLTF	TGTGCCAGCAGCACCGGGACACCATCTGGGGCCAACGTCCTGACTTTC